Below are 11 T cell receptor beta chains sequenced from a single sample in a study of T cells in Graves' hyperthyroidism and ophthalmopathy. RNA transcripts gave rise to amplified TCR beta CDR3 regions. First-round RT-PCR of the TCR CDR3 relied on the HTBI primer set. Using its own MiXCR run on the multiplex PCR reads, TCRdb lists one record per CDR3 protein. In the table there are a few hundred thousand distinct CDR3 sequences, roughly an eighth of which are singletons. Sequenced sample: blood. The source is a woman under 30 with Graves' hyperthyroidism.

This clonotype has only one observation. It may be a read error: a sequence one base away is much more abundant. V usage is TRBV20-1 and J usage is TRBJ1-5, with D perhaps matching TRBD1 (6 bases). The J call is in doubt because the DNA end fits TRBJ2-3 better. The CDR3 is 14 residues long. From germline, CDR1 is DFQATT and CDR2 SNEGSKA (reference sequence). The CDR3 sequence: CSARTRGPNQPQYF. The DNA of the CDR3 is TGCAGTGCTAGAACCAGGGGACCAAATCAGCCCCAGTATTTT.

The CDR3 sequence is CASSPMDRGQRGYTF. CDR3 coding DNA: TGCGCCAGCAGCCCTATGGACAGGGGGCAACGGGGCTACACCTTC. The chain joins TRBV4-1 to TRBJ1-2, with 11 bases that match TRBD1. The CDR3 is made up of 15 amino acids. V gave up 4 bases and J gave up 8 bases; unmatched junction bases: 9. Germline V gene data show CDR1 as MGHRA and CDR2 as YSYEKL.

The chain is built from TRBV2 and TRBJ2-2; D call uncertain. The ends were cut back, 4 bases at V and 1 base at J, with 7 bases in the middle. This CDR3 region has 14 residues. Germline V lookup: CDR1 SNHLY, CDR2 FYNNEI. The CDR3 spells CASSVQQNTGELFF. DNA for the CDR3: TGTGCCAGCAGTGTGCAGCAGAACACCGGGGAGCTGTTTTTT.

Many counts were recorded for this clonotype. The rearrangement links TRBV19 to TRBJ1-2; perhaps TRBD1 as D (6 bases). This CDR3 is built from 16 residues. V was cut by 7 bases and J by 3 bases, with 21 bases left in between. Germline V lookup: CDR1 LNHDA, CDR2 SQIVND (reference sequence). CDR3 region: CASIGGSSPADYGYTF. The DNA of the CDR3 is TGTGCCAGTATTGGGGGCAGTTCCCCCGCGGACTATGGCTACACCTTC.

This clonotype was found many times. V usage is TRBV2 and J usage is TRBJ2-3, with TRBD1 matching over 8 bases. The CDR3 length is 14 residues. Germline V CDR1 and CDR2: SNHLY, FYNNEI. V shed 10 bases and J 4 bases; nucleotides not matched to a gene: 10. The CDR3 nucleotides are TGTGCCACCAGCAATCAGGGGGCCGCAGATACGCAGTATTTT. Protein: CATSNQGAADTQYF.

This clonotype was picked up a small number of times. The chain combines TRBV7-9 with TRBJ1-2; 9 nucleotides line up with TRBD1. Germline V gives CDR1 SEHNR, CDR2 FQNEAQ (reference sequence). J lost 3 bases, V lost 5 bases, and 4 bases had no gene match. This CDR3 contains 14 residues. CDR3 DNA sequence: TGTGCCAGCAGCACGACAGGGGGTTACTATGGCTACACCTTC. Residues: CASSTTGGYYGYTF.

This clonotype was picked up many times. The J gene is TRBJ2-3, the V gene TRBV2; D not certain. V lost 1 base, J lost 2 bases, and 13 bases lay in between. The CDR3 is 16 residues long. Germline CDR1 and CDR2: SNHLY and FYNNEI. The CDR3 nucleotides read TGTGCCAGCAGTGAAGAAGGTGTGGGCCCCACAGATACGCAGTATTTT. Translating it yields CASSEEGVGPTDTQYF.

This clonotype was seen a few times. This chain uses TRBV24-1 with TRBJ2-2; TRBD1 matches 11 bases. The CDR3 has 16 amino acids. Looked up from germline, CDR1 is KGHDR and CDR2 is SFDVKD. V lost 4 bases to trimming and J lost 3 bases; unmatched junction nucleotides: 3. The CDR3 reads CATSDRGQGDTGELFF. The DNA of the CDR3 is TGTGCCACCAGTGACCGGGGACAGGGGGACACCGGGGAGCTGTTTTTT.

The chain employs TRBV7-2 and TRBJ2-3; 7 bases agree with TRBD2. Looked up from germline, CDR1 is SGHTA and CDR2 is FQGNSA. V lost 2 bases, J lost 1 base, and 6 bases stayed unmatched. The CDR3 loop spans 16 amino acids. The CDR3 region has the DNA TGTGCCAGCAGCTTAATGCGGGAGTTGGGCACAGATACGCAGTATTTT. Translating gives CASSLMRELGTDTQYF. The full variable domain, with the rest looked up from reference TRBV7-2 and TRBJ2-3, is GAGVSQSPSNKVTEKGKDVELRCDPISGHTALYWYRQSLGQGLEFLIYFQGNSAPDKSGLPSDRFSAERTGGSVSTLTIQRTQQEDSAVYLCASSLMRELGTDTQYFGPGTRLTVL.

This clonotype appeared a few times. The V gene is TRBV20-1, the J gene TRBJ2-2; D is perhaps TRBD1 (6 bases). CDR3 length: 16 residues. Trimming left V 0 bases short and J 5 bases short, with 16 bases between. Per the germline V gene, CDR1 is DFQATT and CDR2 is SNEGSKA (reference sequence). In DNA, the CDR3 is TGCAGTGCTAGAGACGTAAGGGGGAGTGGTACCGGGGAGCTGTTTTTT. Its translation is CSARDVRGSGTGELFF.

The gene calls are TRBV19 and TRBJ1-2, with no clear D. Germline V CDR1 and CDR2: LNHDA, SQIVND (reference sequence). V gave up 5 bases and J gave up 5 bases, with 18 bases separating them. CDR3 length equals 15 residues. The CDR3 region is CASSSLGSESYGYTF. For the CDR3, the DNA is TGTGCCAGTAGTTCCTTGGGCAGCGAAAGTTATGGCTACACCTTC.